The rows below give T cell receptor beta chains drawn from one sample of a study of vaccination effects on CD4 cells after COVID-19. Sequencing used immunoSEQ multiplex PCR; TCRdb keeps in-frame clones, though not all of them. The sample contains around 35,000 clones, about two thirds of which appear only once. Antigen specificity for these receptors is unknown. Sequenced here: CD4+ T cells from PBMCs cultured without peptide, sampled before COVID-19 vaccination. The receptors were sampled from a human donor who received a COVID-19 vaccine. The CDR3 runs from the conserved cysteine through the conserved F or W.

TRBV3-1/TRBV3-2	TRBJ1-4	CASSSSGTLNEKLFF
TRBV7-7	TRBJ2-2	CASSSLAGGNTGELFF
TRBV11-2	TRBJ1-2	CASSPQAEWSYTF
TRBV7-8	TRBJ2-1	CASSLEVPSSYNEQFF
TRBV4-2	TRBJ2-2	CASSQESLFGGGSNTGELFF
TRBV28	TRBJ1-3	CASRSPHGGNTIYF
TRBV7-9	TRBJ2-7	CASSSRTETYEQYF
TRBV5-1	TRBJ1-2	CASSSSWDSLGGYTF
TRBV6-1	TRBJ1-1	CASSDRDRGLDTEAFF
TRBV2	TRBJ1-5	CASGEQGAVGRSQHF
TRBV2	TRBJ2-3	CASSEGGLEVGDTQYF
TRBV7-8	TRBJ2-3	CASSLGGAPDTQYF
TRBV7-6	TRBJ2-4	CASSPRSGRLAKNIQYF
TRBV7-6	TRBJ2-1	CASSLLSSGGHNEQFF
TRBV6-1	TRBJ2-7	CASSEIAGGSYEQYF
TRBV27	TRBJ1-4	CASRDVNEKLFF
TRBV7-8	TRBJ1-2	CASSREKDYGYTF
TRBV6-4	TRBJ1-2	CASRNSAGAYGYTF
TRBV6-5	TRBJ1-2	CASRHGTGTYGYTF
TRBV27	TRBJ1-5	CASSLTGDQPQHF
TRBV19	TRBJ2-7	CASSGVRGYEQYF
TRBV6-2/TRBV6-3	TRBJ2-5	CASSPYGRNQETQYF
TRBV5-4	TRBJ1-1	CASSLWGAGEAFF
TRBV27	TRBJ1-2	CASSPTLGQRGNYGYTF
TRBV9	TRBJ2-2	CASSPGLAGDTGELFF
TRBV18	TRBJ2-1	CASSPSSGYNEQFF
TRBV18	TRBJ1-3	CASSTQGPGNTIYF
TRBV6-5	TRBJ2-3	CASNQLASLDTQYF
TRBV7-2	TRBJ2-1	CASSLVGSSNEQFF
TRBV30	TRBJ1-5	CAWSYSNQPQHF
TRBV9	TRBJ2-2	CASSVRDRTGELFF
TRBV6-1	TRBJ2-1	CASSEVTGQGNNEQFF
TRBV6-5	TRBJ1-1	CASGKQGLNTEAFF
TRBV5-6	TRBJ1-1	CASSEAGTGDFNTEAFF
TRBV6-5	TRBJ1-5	CASSYSVISNQPQHF
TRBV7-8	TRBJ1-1	CASSRDRGENTEAFF
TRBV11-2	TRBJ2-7	CASSLSAANYEQYF
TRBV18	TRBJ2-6	CASSLGQGYHSGANVLTF
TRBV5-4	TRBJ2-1	CASSPHRAGEQFF
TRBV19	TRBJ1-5	CASRRGRDSNQPQHF
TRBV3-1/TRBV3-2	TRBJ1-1	CASSLRGGAEAFF
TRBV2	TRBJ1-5	CASSKGQANQPQHF
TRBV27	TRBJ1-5	CASSRGSSSNQPQHF
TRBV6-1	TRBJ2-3	CASSEASVRTDTQYF
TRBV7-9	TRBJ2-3	CASSLGGASTDTQYF
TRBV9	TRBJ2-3	CASSVVTSGGYKGHPDTQYF
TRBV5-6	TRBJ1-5	CASAPGPLDDQPQHF